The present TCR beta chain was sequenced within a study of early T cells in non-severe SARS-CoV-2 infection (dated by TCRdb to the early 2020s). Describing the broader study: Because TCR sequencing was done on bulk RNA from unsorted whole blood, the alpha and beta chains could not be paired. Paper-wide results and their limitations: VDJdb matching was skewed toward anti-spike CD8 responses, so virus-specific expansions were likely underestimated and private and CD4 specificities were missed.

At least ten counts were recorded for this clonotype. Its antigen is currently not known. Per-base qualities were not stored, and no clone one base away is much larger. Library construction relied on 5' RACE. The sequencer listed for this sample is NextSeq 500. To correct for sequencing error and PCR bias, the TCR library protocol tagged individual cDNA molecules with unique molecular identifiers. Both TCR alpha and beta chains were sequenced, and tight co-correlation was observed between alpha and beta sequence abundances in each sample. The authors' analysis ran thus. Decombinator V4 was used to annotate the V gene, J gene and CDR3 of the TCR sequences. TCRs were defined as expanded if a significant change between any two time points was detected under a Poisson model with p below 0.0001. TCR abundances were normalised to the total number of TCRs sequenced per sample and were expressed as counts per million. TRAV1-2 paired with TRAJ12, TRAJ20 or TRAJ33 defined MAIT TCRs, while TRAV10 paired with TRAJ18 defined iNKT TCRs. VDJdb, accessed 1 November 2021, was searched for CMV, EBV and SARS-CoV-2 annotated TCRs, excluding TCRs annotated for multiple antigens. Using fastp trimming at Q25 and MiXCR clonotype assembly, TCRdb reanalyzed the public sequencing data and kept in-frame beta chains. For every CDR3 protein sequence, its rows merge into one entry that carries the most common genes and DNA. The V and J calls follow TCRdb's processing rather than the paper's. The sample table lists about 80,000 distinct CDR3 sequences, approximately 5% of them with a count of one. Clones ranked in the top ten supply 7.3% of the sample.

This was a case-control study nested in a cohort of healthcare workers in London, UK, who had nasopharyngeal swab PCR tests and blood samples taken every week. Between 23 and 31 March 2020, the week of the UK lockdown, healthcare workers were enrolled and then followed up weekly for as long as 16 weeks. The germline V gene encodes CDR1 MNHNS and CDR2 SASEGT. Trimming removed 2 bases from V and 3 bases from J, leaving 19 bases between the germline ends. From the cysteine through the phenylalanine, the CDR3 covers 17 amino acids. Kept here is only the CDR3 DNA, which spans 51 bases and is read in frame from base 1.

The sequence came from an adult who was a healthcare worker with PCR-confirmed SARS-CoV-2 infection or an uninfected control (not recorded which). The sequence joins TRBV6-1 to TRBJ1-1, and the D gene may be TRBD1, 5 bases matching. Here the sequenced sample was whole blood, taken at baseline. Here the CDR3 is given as CASSELKGPRYHTEAFF. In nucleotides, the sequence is TGTGCCAGCAGTGAATTAAAGGGACCCAGATACCACACTGAAGCTTTCTTT.